A selection of T cell receptor beta chains follows, all from one sample in a study of cytomegalovirus exposure and HLA in healthy donors. The assay was immunoSEQ multiplex PCR, and TCRdb's table has in-frame clones only and misses some. The table includes around 99,000 clones, roughly 76% detected once. Sequenced material: PBMCs. These receptors were obtained from a woman in her fifties or sixties in good health and CMV-seropositive. The CDR3 runs from the conserved cysteine through the conserved F or W. Fields, in order: D gene, clone size, J gene, V gene, CDR3 protein, CDR3 DNA. A D gene is named only where the DNA matches it firmly. Part of the rows lack a size; the others show once, few, many or a class for expanded clones.

>TRBD1|NA|TRBJ2-3|TRBV18
CASSPGTGGGPDTQYF
TGTGCCAGCTCACCTGGGACAGGGGGCGGCCCAGATACGCAGTATTTT
>TRBD2|NA|TRBJ2-3|TRBV6-1
CASSQAGGPPDTQYF
TGTGCCAGCAGTCAAGCGGGGGGGCCCCCAGATACGCAGTATTTT
>TRBD2|once|TRBJ2-5|TRBV5-1
CASSRGGSQETQYF
TGCGCCAGCAGCCGGGGGGGGAGCCAAGAGACCCAGTACTTC
>TRBD2|NA|TRBJ2-2|TRBV4-2
CASSQPTSGGAGELLF
TGTGCCAGCAGCCAACCCACTAGCGGGGGGGCCGGGGAGCTGCTTTTT
>TRBD2|NA|TRBJ2-1|TRBV9
CASSPSGGTVNEQFF
TGTGCCAGCAGCCCTAGCGGGGGGACTGTCAATGAGCAGTTCTTC
>NA|NA|TRBJ2-5|TRBV5-1
CASSLPGETQYF
TGCGCCAGCAGCTTACCGGGGGAGACCCAGTACTTC
>NA|NA|TRBJ1-4|TRBV4-1
CASSHPPGEFNEKLFF
TGCGCCAGCAGCCACCCCCCAGGGGAATTTAATGAAAAACTGTTTTTT
>NA|few|TRBJ2-7|TRBV25-1
CASSESRDMGEQYF
TGTGCCAGCAGTGAGTCCCGGGACATGGGGGAGCAGTACTTC
>NA|NA|TRBJ1-5|TRBV7-6
CASSPDWAQPQHF
TGTGCCAGCAGTCCGGACTGGGCTCAGCCCCAGCATTTT
>TRBD2|NA|TRBJ2-5|TRBV7-2
CASSTLREGAGGETQYF
TGTGCCAGCAGCACTCTTAGGGAGGGAGCCGGAGGAGAGACCCAGTACTTC
>TRBD2|NA|TRBJ2-3|TRBV5-5
CASRVRLAGGDTQYF
TGTGCCAGCAGGGTCCGACTAGCGGGAGGGGATACGCAGTATTTT
>TRBD1|NA|TRBJ2-1|TRBV11-2
CASTLQGNYNEQFF
TGTGCCAGCACCTTACAGGGGAACTACAATGAGCAGTTCTTC
>TRBD1|NA|TRBJ1-1|TRBV5-4
CASSLQQGAEAFF
TGTGCCAGCAGCTTACAACAGGGGGCTGAAGCTTTCTTT
>NA|NA|TRBJ2-3|TRBV5-1
CASSLSGAGTDTQYF
TGCGCCAGCAGCTTGTCAGGGGCGGGTACAGATACGCAGTATTTT
>TRBD2|NA|TRBJ2-7|TRBV5-6
CASSTGTSGTSYEQYF
TGTGCCAGCAGCACCGGGACTAGCGGGACCTCCTACGAGCAGTACTTC
>TRBD1|few|TRBJ2-2|TRBV6-4
CASRADRDTGELFF
TGTGCCAGCAGAGCCGACAGGGACACCGGGGAGCTGTTTTTT
>TRBD2|NA|TRBJ2-1|TRBV7-7
CASSLYEGASGRSAEQFF
TGTGCCAGCAGCTTATATGAGGGGGCTAGCGGGAGAAGCGCTGAGCAGTTCTTC
>NA|NA|TRBJ2-7|TRBV6-4
CAGPDGGADYYEQYF
TGTGCCGGTCCTGATGGGGGGGCGGATTACTACGAGCAGTACTTC
>NA|NA|TRBJ2-1|TRBV6-1
CASSETVSYNEQFF
TGTGCCAGCAGTGAAACGGTCTCCTACAATGAGCAGTTCTTC
>NA|NA|TRBJ1-1|TRBV19
CASSLWQGGTEAFF
TGTGCCAGTTCCCTTTGGCAGGGTGGCACTGAAGCTTTCTTT
>TRBD2|NA|TRBJ2-3|TRBV9
CASSPSGLAGGDTDTQYF
TGTGCCAGCAGCCCCTCGGGACTAGCGGGGGGGGACACAGATACGCAGTATTTT
>TRBD1|few|TRBJ1-2|TRBV10-3
CAISPAEGTVYGYTF
TGTGCCATCAGCCCAGCGGAGGGGACAGTCTATGGCTACACCTTC
>NA|NA|TRBJ2-7|TRBV15
CATSRSHTGSYEQYF
TGTGCCACCAGCAGATCCCATACAGGGTCCTACGAGCAGTACTTC
>NA|NA|TRBJ1-6|TRBV6-6
CASSSSEGTNSPLHF
TGTGCCAGCAGTTCCTCAGAGGGCACGAATTCACCCCTCCACTTT
>NA|NA|TRBJ1-1|TRBV7-9
CASSLGTTEAFF
TGTGCCAGCAGCTTAGGGACAACAGAAGCTTTCTTT
>NA|NA|TRBJ1-1|TRBV2
CASSEALQGIGEAFF
TGTGCCAGCAGTGAAGCGCTTCAGGGGATCGGTGAAGCTTTCTTT
>NA|NA|TRBJ2-6|TRBV5-4
CASSPGGGSGANVLTF
TGTGCCAGCAGCCCGGGGGGCGGATCTGGGGCCAACGTCCTGACTTTC